This T cell receptor (beta chain) was obtained from a study of memory CD4+ T cells and cytomegalovirus serostatus (dated by TCRdb to the late 2010s). Regarding the study in general: A total of roughly 33 healthy Belgian adults, of whom 9 were CMV seropositive and approximately 24 were CMV seronegative, were included in the cohort. To replicate a published TCR-based CMV serostatus classifier, the study sequenced CD4+ memory TCRbeta repertoires from a Belgian cohort whose cytomegalovirus serostatus was known.

The Quick-DNA Microprep Kit was used to extract genomic DNA from the sorted cells. Amplification of TCRbeta DNA was done with the immunoSEQ hsTCRbeta kit, following the protocol from the manufacturer. An Illumina MiSeq instrument was used to sequence the TCRbeta libraries. The authors' pipeline ran thus. Following removal of out-of-frame sequences, 2.2 million or so distinct TCRbeta sequences were retained, with an average of around 70,000 per individual. Each individual was scored according to the count of more than 150 previously reported CMV-associated TCRbeta sequences and the total productive distinct TCRbeta count. A beta-binomial model was reimplemented in Python, and scikit-learn random forests with default parameters were trained on data from the US cohort. Classifier performance on the Belgian cohort was summarized as median AUC with percentile confidence intervals over 10,000 bootstrap iterations. The clones in this table, taken by TCRdb from immuneACCESS, are in-frame only. Not every clone is retained; where verified, under half of the shortfall comes from an unresolved V gene, and the cause of the rest is unknown. The V and J calls and clone size are taken from that table; D and trimming were inferred from the DNA. This sample comprises more than 35,000 clones, roughly four fifths of them detected only once. The top ten hold about 0.73% of the sample.

The CDR3 goes from the cysteine to the phenylalanine over 14 residues. Solely the CDR3 DNA is kept, with 42 bases framed from the first base. The junction carries 7 bases between V and J, which are trimmed by 0 bases and 1 base respectively. Per the germline V gene (reference sequence), SGHNT is the CDR1 and YYREEE is the CDR2. A FACSAria II was used to sort memory CD4+ T cells, defined as single viable CD3+CD4+CD8-CD45RO+ cells. CMV serostatus was assessed using a Roche Elecsys assay, by which serum IgG against CMV pp150, pp28, p38 and p52 was detected. Following thawing, total CD4+ T cells were enriched through positive selection using CD4 magnetic microbeads. Samples originated from another study that specifically interrogated the CD4+ T cell memory repertoire. Peripheral blood mononuclear cells were isolated and cryopreserved following standard operating procedures; serum was stored at -80 °C. The staining used CD3-PerCP (BW264/56), CD4-APC (RPA-T4), CD45RO-PE (UCHT1) and CD8-Pacific Orange (3B5) antibodies, and Sytox blue was used to exclude non-viable cells.

This clone is judged medium-sized (0.01 to 0.1%). Its antigen remains undetermined. There are no base qualities to consult, and no much larger clone falls within one base. Other DNA sequences in the sample encode the same CDR3. Study-level results and caveats: On the Belgian cohort, the classifier based on the original framework reached a median bootstrapped AUC of about 0.95, with a 95% CI of 0.76-1.00. The results were interpreted as suggesting that the CMV-associated TCR signature is mostly present in the CD4+ memory repertoire. For CMV serostatus prediction, a median bootstrapped AUC of approximately 0.95 was reached with the original framework, and a median bootstrapped AUC of 0.91 was reached with a US-trained random forest. Of around 160 previously reported CMV-associated TCRbeta sequences, approximately 70 appeared in the CD4+ memory repertoires, each in one to five individuals. Unlike the original study, which covered naive and memory CD4+ and CD8+ populations, the Belgian study sequenced only CD4+CD45RO+ memory cells.

This receptor was taken from an adult in good health and CMV-seronegative. The rearranged segments are TRBV5-4 and TRBJ1-1, with the D gene uncertain. The sequencing input was memory CD4+ T cells from blood. CDR3 loop: CASSLGRRNTEAFF. Read as DNA, the sequence is TGTGCCAGCAGCTTGGGACGGAGGAACACTGAAGCTTTCTTT.